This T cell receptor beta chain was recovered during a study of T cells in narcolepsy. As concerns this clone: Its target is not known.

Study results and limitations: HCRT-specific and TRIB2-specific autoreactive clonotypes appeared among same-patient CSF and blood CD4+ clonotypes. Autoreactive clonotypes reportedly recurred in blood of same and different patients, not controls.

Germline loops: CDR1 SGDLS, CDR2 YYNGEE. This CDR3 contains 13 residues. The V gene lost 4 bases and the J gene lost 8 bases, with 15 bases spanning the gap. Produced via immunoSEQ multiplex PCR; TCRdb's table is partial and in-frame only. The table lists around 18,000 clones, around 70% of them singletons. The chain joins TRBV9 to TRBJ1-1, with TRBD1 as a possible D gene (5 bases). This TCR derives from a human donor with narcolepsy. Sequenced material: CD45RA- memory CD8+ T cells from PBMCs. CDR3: CASSPRGQGEAFF. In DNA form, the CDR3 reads TGTGCCAGCAGCCCCCGAGGGCAGGGAGAAGCTTTCTTT.